The present T cell receptor (beta chain) was sequenced within a study of blood T cell repertoires in COVID-19. About the research overall: Nucleic acid was either cDNA or gDNA, and it came from T cells, B-cell-depleted T cells, or PBMCs.

Sequencing used immunoSEQ multiplex PCR; TCRdb keeps in-frame clones, though not all of them. The sample includes approximately 46,000 clones, about 90% of them seen just once. The V gene's germline CDR1 is SGHRS and CDR2 YFSETQ. V lost 4 bases and J lost 0, with 14 bases in between. CDR3 length: 16 amino acids. The sequenced material came from peripheral blood. This receptor was obtained from a man aged 70 or older with active COVID-19. This chain joins TRBV5-1 and TRBJ2-1; D is possibly TRBD2 (6 bases). The CDR3 region has the DNA TGCGCCAGCAGCCCCCGGGACTCGGTCTCCTACAATGAGCAGTTCTTC. Its translation is CASSPRDSVSYNEQFF. Full variable domain (outside the CDR3, taken from reference TRBV5-1 and TRBJ2-1): KAGVTQTPRYLIKTRGQQVTLSCSPISGHRSVSWYQQTPGQGLQFLFEYFSETQRNKGNFPGRFSGRQFSNSRSEMNVSTLELGDSALYLCASSPRDSVSYNEQFFGPGTRLTVL.